This entry features one T cell receptor beta chain sequence. Germline values: CDR1 SNHLY, CDR2 FYNNEI. The length of the CDR3 is 15 residues. V gave up 5 bases and J gave up 5 bases; unmatched junction bases: 8. The data were obtained in a study of blood T cell repertoires in COVID-19. In the study overall: Samples of COVID-19 (acute and convalescent) were obtained from the United States, Italy and Spain.

TCRdb's table, derived via immunoSEQ multiplex PCR, lists solely in-frame clones and lacks some. The sample carries 35,000 to 45,000 clones, about 91% recorded once. The sequence was obtained from a man in his fifties with active COVID-19. The chain employs TRBV2 and TRBJ1-4, with TRBD1 matching over 7 bases. The source material was peripheral blood. CDR3 sequence: CASSPRQGSNEKLFF. The CDR3 DNA follows: TGTGCCAGCAGTCCCCGACAGGGTTCGAATGAAAAACTGTTTTTT.